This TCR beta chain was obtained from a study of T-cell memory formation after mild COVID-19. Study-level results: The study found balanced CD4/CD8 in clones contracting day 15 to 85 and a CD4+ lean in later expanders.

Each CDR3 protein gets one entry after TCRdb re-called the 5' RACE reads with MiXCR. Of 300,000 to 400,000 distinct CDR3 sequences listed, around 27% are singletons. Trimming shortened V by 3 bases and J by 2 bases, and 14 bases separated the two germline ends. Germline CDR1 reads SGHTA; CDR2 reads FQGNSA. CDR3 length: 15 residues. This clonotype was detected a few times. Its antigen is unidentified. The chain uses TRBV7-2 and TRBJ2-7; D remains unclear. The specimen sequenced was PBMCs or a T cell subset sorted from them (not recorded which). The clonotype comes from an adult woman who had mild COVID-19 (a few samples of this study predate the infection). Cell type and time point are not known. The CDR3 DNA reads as TGTGCCAGCAGCTTGGGCCCGGCGGAGACCTACGAGCAGTACTTC. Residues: CASSLGPAETYEQYF.